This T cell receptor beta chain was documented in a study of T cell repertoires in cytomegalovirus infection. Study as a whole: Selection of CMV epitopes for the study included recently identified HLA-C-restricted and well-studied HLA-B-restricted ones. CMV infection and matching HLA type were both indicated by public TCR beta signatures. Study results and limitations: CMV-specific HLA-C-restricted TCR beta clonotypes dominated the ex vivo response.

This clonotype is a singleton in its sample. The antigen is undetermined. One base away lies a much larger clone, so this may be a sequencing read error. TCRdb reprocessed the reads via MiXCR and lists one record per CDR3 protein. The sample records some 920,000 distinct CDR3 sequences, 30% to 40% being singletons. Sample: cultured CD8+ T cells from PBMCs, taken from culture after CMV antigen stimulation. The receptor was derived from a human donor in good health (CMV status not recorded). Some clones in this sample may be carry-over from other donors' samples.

The CDR3 sequence is CASSPVVGGFADTQYF. The CDR3 nucleotides read TGTGCCAGCAGCCCCGTTGTGGGGGGGTTCGCAGATACGCAGTATTTT. This chain connects TRBV7-8 to TRBJ2-3, with TRBD2 matching 7 bases. CDR1 is SGHVS and CDR2 is FQNEAQ in the germline V gene. V was pared by 5 bases and J by 4 bases, with 12 bases of the junction left unmatched. The CDR3 length is 16 residues.